The rows below give T cell receptor beta chains drawn from one sample of a study of blood T cell repertoires in COVID-19. Profiled with immunoSEQ multiplex PCR; TCRdb holds only in-frame clones, not every one. The sample has roughly 100,000 clones, around 92% seen once. Sequenced: peripheral blood. The source of these receptors is a woman aged 60 to 75 with acute or convalescent COVID-19. Each CDR3 is given with its conserved first and last residue. The D gene is left open where the match is weak.

CDR3,D,J,V
CASSFWTGLNEKLFF,TRBD1,TRBJ1-4,TRBV7-9
CASIDSNEKLFF,.,TRBJ1-4,TRBV19
CASSLGGRGPSAYGYTF,.,TRBJ1-2,TRBV7-2
CASSEALEGYGYTF,.,TRBJ1-2,TRBV6-1
CATSDSVQGGGQPQHF,.,TRBJ1-5,TRBV24-1
CASSLARGDTQYF,.,TRBJ2-3,TRBV5-1
CASSLGLAGTNEQFF,TRBD2,TRBJ2-1,TRBV7-6
CATSDIGTSGRDNEQFF,TRBD2,TRBJ2-1,TRBV24-1
CASSRGSDNSPLHF,.,TRBJ1-6,TRBV3-1/TRBV3-2
CASSPPDRAYEQYF,TRBD1,TRBJ2-7,TRBV13
CASSVAGSTDTQYF,.,TRBJ2-3,TRBV9
CASSYATANTEAFF,.,TRBJ1-1,TRBV5-1
CASSPRLRIAGGDNEQFF,TRBD2,TRBJ2-1,TRBV27
CASSAGQGSYNEQFF,TRBD1,TRBJ2-1,TRBV9
CASSEMRATNPEKLFF,.,TRBJ1-4,TRBV6-1
CASSHRGYSEKLFF,.,TRBJ1-4,TRBV27
CATSDTGTGVNEQFF,TRBD1,TRBJ2-1,TRBV24-1